Shown below are 24 T cell receptor beta chains from a single sample sequenced in a study of T cell changes during pregnancy in multiple sclerosis. This table comes from immunoSEQ multiplex PCR, and its TCRdb copy is limited to in-frame clones, with some not included. The sample yields about 70,000 clones, 80% to 95% seen once. Sequenced material: CD8+ T cells from peripheral blood mononuclear cells, taken in the third trimester of pregnancy. The receptors stem from a female donor in good health, enrolled as a control in a pregnancy study.

The chain is built from TRBV11-3 and TRBJ1-2; 8 bases agree with TRBD1. J was trimmed by 4 bases and V by 4 bases; bases with no gene match: 14. The CDR3 is 17 residues long. Germline V gives CDR1 SGHNT, CDR2 YENEEA. The CDR3: CASSYIAPRQGSYGYTF. The CDR3 DNA is TGTGCCAGCAGCTACATTGCCCCCCGACAGGGGAGCTATGGCTACACCTTC.

This clone was counted between two and nine times. The gene calls are TRBV25-1 and TRBJ1-6; 7 bases line up with TRBD1. The germline V gene encodes CDR1 MGHDK and CDR2 SYGVNS. The CDR3 runs 13 residues. Trimming removed 10 bases from V and 9 bases from J; junction bases left unmatched: 9. CDR3 DNA: TGTGCCACCAGGGACAGCTTACGTTCACCCCTCCACTTT. This codes for CATRDSLRSPLHF.

The V gene is TRBV4-2, the J gene TRBJ2-3; D ambiguous. The CDR3 spans 16 residues. With 3 bases removed from V and 6 bases from J, the gap between germline ends came to 19 bases. Germline V lookup: CDR1 LGHNA, CDR2 YNFKEQ. CDR3 region: CASSQGQDTDQDTQYF. The DNA of the CDR3 is TGTGCCAGCAGCCAGGGTCAAGACACGGATCAGGATACGCAGTATTTT.

The rearrangement joins TRBV11-2 to TRBJ1-1, with TRBD1 matching over 8 bases. Trimming took 7 bases from V and 5 from J; bases not matched to a gene: 6. The CDR3 length is 13 residues. Germline loops: CDR1 SGHAT, CDR2 FQNNGV. The DNA of the CDR3 is TGTGCCAGCACCTTGACAGGGGTAACTGAAGCTTTCTTT. This sequence encodes CASTLTGVTEAFF.

The rearrangement uses TRBV6-5 and TRBJ1-1; a weak D match, TRBD1 (6 bases). CDR1 MNHEY and CDR2 SVGAGI come from the germline V gene. The CDR3 totals 15 residues. The V end lost 2 bases, the J end lost 4 bases, and 14 bases lay between the germline ends. This chain's CDR3 is CASSYPQGDGTEAFF. For the CDR3, the DNA is TGTGCCAGCAGTTACCCACAGGGAGATGGCACTGAAGCTTTCTTT.

V and J are TRBV2 and TRBJ1-2, with D hard to call. Looked up from germline, CDR1 is SNHLY and CDR2 is FYNNEI. The CDR3 sequence is 13 residues long. The germline V and J ends were trimmed by 4 bases and 3 bases, with 9 bases remaining between them. The DNA for the CDR3 is TGTGCCAGCAGTGCTCCCCTACACTATGGCTACACCTTC. Translated, it gives CASSAPLHYGYTF.

The rearrangement joins TRBV7-9 to TRBJ1-1; D not certain. Germline V gene data show CDR1 as SEHNR and CDR2 as FQNEAQ (reference sequence). The CDR3 extends over 13 amino acids. Between the trimmed V and J ends, which lost 5 bases and 2 bases, there was a span of 9 bases. The CDR3 nucleotides read TGTGCCAGCAGCCCCGGGAGAAACACTGAAGCTTTCTTT. Amino acid sequence: CASSPGRNTEAFF.

The rearrangement joins TRBV14 to TRBJ2-7; D not resolved. Germline V gives CDR1 SGHDN, CDR2 FVKESK. Deletions cut 1 base from V and 4 bases from J, with 8 bases between. The CDR3 sequence is 13 residues long. The CDR3 DNA sequence: TGTGCCAGCAGCCAAGGTCACACATACGAGCAGTACTTC. Translated: CASSQGHTYEQYF. Looking up the rest from reference TRBV14 and TRBJ2-7 gives the full variable domain: EAGVTQFPSHSVIEKGQTVTLRCDPISGHDNLYWYRRVMGKEIKFLLHFVKESKQDESGMPNNRFLAERTGGTYSTLKVQPAELEDSGVYFCASSQGHTYEQYFGPGTRLTVT.

V usage is TRBV7-6 and J usage is TRBJ1-5, with D perhaps TRBD1 (6 bases). Deletions cut 4 bases from V and 7 bases from J, with 17 bases between. Germline CDR1 reads SGHVS; CDR2 reads FNYEAQ. The CDR3 runs 15 residues. The CDR3 bases are TGTGCCAGCAGCTCAGGGGCCGAGGGCTTACAGCCCCAGCATTTT. Residues: CASSSGAEGLQPQHF.

Worth noting for this clone: One junction end disagrees with the germline gene, perhaps due to a read error. The CDR3 DNA reads as TGTGCTAGCAGCTCCCAGGGTCTGCTGAAGGCCGGGGAGCTGTTTTTT. Amino acid sequence: CASSSQGLLKAGELFF. The gene calls are TRBV7-7 and TRBJ2-2, with a tentative D call TRBD1 (5 bases). This CDR3 is 16 amino acids long. Germline CDR1 is SSHAT and CDR2 is FNYEAQ (reference sequence).

The CDR3 here is CASSSRWREQFF. The CDR3 DNA sequence: TGCGCCAGCAGCTCCAGGTGGAGGGAGCAGTTCTTC. The chain is built from TRBV4-1 and TRBJ2-1; perhaps TRBD2 as D (5 bases). Germline CDR1 MGHRA, CDR2 YSYEKL. The length of the CDR3 is 12 residues. Trimming took off 5 bases at V and 10 bases at J, with 12 bases between the two ends.

The chain combines TRBV7-9 with TRBJ2-7; D perhaps matches TRBD2 (5 bases). This CDR3 spans 13 amino acids. Trimming pared 1 base from V and 3 bases from J, leaving 7 bases between. Germline lookup yields CDR1 SEHNR and CDR2 FQNEAQ (reference sequence). CDR3 sequence reads: CASSLDGLYEQYF. The CDR3 DNA follows: TGTGCCAGCAGCTTAGACGGACTCTACGAGCAGTACTTC.

The chain carries TRBV7-2 and TRBJ2-1; 14 bases map to TRBD2. Germline V CDR1 and CDR2: SGHTA, FQGNSA. After removal of 5 bases from V and 8 bases from J, the junction contained 8 bases not matched to a gene. The CDR3 is 16 amino acids. The CDR3 loop reads CASSTGTSGGFDEQFF. Written as DNA, the CDR3 is TGTGCCAGCAGCACGGGGACTAGCGGGGGATTTGATGAGCAGTTCTTC.

The chain employs TRBV9 and TRBJ1-2; D uncertain. V was cut by 0 bases and J by 8 bases, with 14 bases left in between. The length of the CDR3 is 14 residues. Germline V gives CDR1 SGDLS, CDR2 YYNGEE. The CDR3 loop is CASSVATGSEGYTF. The CDR3 DNA reads as TGTGCCAGCAGCGTAGCTACGGGGTCCGAAGGCTACACCTTC.

The V and J genes are TRBV7-9 and TRBJ2-5; maybe TRBD1 (5 bases). Trimming took off 1 base at V and 5 bases at J, with 17 bases between the two ends. Germline assignment: CDR1 SEHNR and CDR2 FQNEAQ (reference sequence). The CDR3 length is 16 residues. CDR3 residues: CASSLVLAGFKETQYF. The CDR3 coding sequence is TGTGCCAGCAGCTTAGTATTGGCAGGGTTTAAGGAGACCCAGTACTTC. Together with reference TRBV7-9 and TRBJ2-5, the CDR3 gives the full variable domain: DTGVSQNPRHKITKRGQNVTFRCDPISEHNRLYWYRQTLGQGPEFLTYFQNEAQLEKSRLLSDRFSAERPKGSFSTLEIQRTEQGDSAMYLCASSLVLAGFKETQYFGPGTRLLVL.

The CDR3 is CASSLGVYQGERGANVLTF. DNA for the CDR3: TGTGCCAGCAGCTTAGGAGTCTACCAGGGTGAAAGAGGGGCCAACGTCCTGACTTTC. The V and J genes are TRBV7-9 and TRBJ2-6, with D tentatively TRBD1 (5 bases). The CDR3 is 19 residues long. Trimming removed 1 base from V and 4 bases from J, with 20 bases in between. Germline-derived CDR1 and CDR2 are SEHNR and FQNEAQ (reference sequence).

The V and J genes are TRBV6-1 and TRBJ2-2; maybe TRBD1 (6 bases). Germline CDR1 MNHNS, CDR2 SASEGT. V lost 8 bases and J lost 5, with 9 bases in between. This CDR3 has 12 amino acids. CDR3 region: CASPTGTGELFF. DNA for the CDR3: TGTGCCAGCCCAACAGGGACCGGGGAGCTGTTTTTT.

This chain joins TRBV6-5 and TRBJ2-5; the D gene is possibly TRBD1 (6 bases). The CDR3 extends over 11 amino acids. V was clipped by 2 bases and J by 12 bases, with 10 bases between them. In germline, CDR1 is MNHEY, CDR2 SVGAGI. The CDR3 reads CASSYPGQEYF. The CDR3 DNA sequence: TGTGCCAGCAGTTACCCGGGACAAGAGTACTTC.

The V and J genes are TRBV7-8 and TRBJ2-5; D possibly corresponds to TRBD2 (5 bases). Trimming took off 3 bases at V and 2 bases at J, with 16 bases between the two ends. The length of the CDR3 is 16 residues. CDR1 and CDR2 (germline): SGHVS, FQNEAQ. This chain's CDR3 is CASSLMLAESQETQYF. CDR3 bases: TGTGCCAGCAGCTTGATGCTAGCTGAGTCACAAGAGACCCAGTACTTC.

The rearrangement joins TRBV27 to TRBJ1-2, with a possible D match to TRBD1 (6 bases). V was pared by 5 bases and J by 8 bases, with 15 bases between. CDR3 length: 13 residues. Germline-derived CDR1 and CDR2 are MNHEY and SMNVEV (reference sequence). CDR3 amino acids: CASSPWGPAGYTF. CDR3 sequence (DNA): TGTGCCAGCAGTCCCTGGGGGCCGGCGGGCTACACCTTC.

The J gene is TRBJ1-5, the V gene TRBV30; 8 nucleotides align to TRBD1. This CDR3 comprises 14 residues. Germline-derived CDR1 and CDR2 are GTSNPN and SVGIG (reference sequence). Trimming at V came to 0 bases and at J to 7 bases, leaving 5 bases not matched to a gene. Here the CDR3 reads CAWSVGQGRQPQHF. For the CDR3, the DNA is TGTGCCTGGAGTGTTGGACAGGGCCGGCAGCCCCAGCATTTT. The complete variable domain, with remaining parts taken from reference TRBV30 and TRBJ1-5, reads SQTIHQWPATLVQPVGSPLSLECTVEGTSNPNLYWYRQAAGRGLQLLFYSVGIGQISSEVPQNLSASRPQDRQFILSSKKLLLSDSGFYLCAWSVGQGRQPQHFGDGTRLSIL.

CDR3 protein: CASSPGSIVGDTQYF. In DNA form, the CDR3 reads TGTGCCAGCAGCCCCGGGTCTATCGTGGGAGATACGCAGTATTTT. The chain joins TRBV6-5 to TRBJ2-3, with no clear D. Trimming took 6 bases from V and 5 from J, leaving 18 bases between them. Germline V gives CDR1 MNHEY, CDR2 SVGAGI. The CDR3 has 15 amino acids.

The gene calls are TRBV7-2 and TRBJ2-1, with a tentative D call TRBD2 (6 bases). The V end lost 3 bases, the J end lost 5 bases, and 17 bases lay between the germline ends. Germline V gives CDR1 SGHTA, CDR2 FQGNSA. CDR3 length: 16 amino acids. The CDR3 DNA reads as TGTGCCAGCAGCTTCGCAGGGACTCACCAAAACAATGAGCAGTTCTTC. Translating gives CASSFAGTHQNNEQFF.

This chain links TRBV6-6 with TRBJ1-2; 7 positions agree with TRBD1. CDR1 is MNHNY, CDR2 SVGAGI, per germline (reference sequence). The length of the CDR3 is 13 residues. The V gene end was trimmed by 8 bases and the J gene end by 2 bases; junction bases not matched to a gene: 5. The CDR3 region has the DNA TGTGCCAGCCTCCGGACAGGCAACTATGGCTACACCTTC. Its protein is CASLRTGNYGYTF.